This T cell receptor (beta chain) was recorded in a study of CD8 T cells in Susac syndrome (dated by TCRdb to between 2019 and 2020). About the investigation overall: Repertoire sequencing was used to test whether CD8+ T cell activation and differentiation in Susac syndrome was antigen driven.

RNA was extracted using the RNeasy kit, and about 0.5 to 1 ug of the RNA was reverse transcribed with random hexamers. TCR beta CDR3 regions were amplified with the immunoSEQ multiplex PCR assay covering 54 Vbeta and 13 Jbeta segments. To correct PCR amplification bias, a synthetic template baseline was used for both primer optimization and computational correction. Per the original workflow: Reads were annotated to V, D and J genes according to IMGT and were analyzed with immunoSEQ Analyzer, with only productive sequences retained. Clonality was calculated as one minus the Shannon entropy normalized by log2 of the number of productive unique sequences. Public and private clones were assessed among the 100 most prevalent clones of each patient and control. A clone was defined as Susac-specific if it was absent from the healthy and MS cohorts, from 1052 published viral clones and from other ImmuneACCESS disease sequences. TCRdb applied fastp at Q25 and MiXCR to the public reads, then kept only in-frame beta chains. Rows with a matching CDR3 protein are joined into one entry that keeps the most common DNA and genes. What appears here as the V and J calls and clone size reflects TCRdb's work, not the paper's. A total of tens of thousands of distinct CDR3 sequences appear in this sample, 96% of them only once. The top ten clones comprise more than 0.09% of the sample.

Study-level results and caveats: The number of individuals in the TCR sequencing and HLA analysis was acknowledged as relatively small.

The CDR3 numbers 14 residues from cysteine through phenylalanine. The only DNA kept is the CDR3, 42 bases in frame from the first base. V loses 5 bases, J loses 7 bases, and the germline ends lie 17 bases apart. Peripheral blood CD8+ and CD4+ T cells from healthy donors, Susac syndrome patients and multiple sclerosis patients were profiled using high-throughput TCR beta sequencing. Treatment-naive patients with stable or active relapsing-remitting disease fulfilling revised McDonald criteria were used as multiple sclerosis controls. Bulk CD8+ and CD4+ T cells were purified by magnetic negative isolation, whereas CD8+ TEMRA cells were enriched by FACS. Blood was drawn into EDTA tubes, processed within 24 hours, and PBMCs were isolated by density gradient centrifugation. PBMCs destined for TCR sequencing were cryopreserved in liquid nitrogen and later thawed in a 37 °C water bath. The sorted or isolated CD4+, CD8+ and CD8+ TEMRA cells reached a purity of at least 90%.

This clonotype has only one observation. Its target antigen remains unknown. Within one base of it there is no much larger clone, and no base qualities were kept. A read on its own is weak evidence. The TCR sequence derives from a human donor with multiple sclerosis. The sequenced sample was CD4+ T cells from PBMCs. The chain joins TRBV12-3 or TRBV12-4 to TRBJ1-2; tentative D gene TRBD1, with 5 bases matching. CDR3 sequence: CASSPTVGVGGYTF. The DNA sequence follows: TGTGCCAGCAGTCCTACCGTAGGGGTCGGTGGCTACACCTTC.